This passage covers 10 T cell receptor beta chains from one sample sequenced in a study of regulatory T cells in long-lasting Graves disease. HTBI primers from iRepertoire and Arm-PCR of CDR3 regions yielded the TCR beta libraries. MiXCR was run by TCRdb on the multiplex PCR reads, yielding one entry per CDR3 protein. Of 300,000 to 400,000 distinct CDR3 sequences in the sample, roughly a sixth were seen once. Time point described: newly diagnosed GD, antithyroid drugs for less than 3 months. Extracted PBMC RNA gave rise to the TCR library. Separately, the same data were catalogued under a study of T cells in Graves' hyperthyroidism and ophthalmopathy.

Sequenced material: peripheral blood mononuclear cells (PBMCs), taken at new diagnosis, from a patient treated with antithyroid drugs. The receptors here all came from a man aged 40-55 years with Graves disease.

In its sample, this clonotype was seen many times. V is TRBV7-2 and J is TRBJ1-2, with 8 nucleotides matching TRBD1. The CDR3 is made up of 13 amino acids. Germline trimming cut 6 bases from V and 4 bases from J; bases unmatched to any gene: 4. Germline-derived CDR1 and CDR2 are SGHTA and FQGNSA. The CDR3, as DNA: TGTGCCAGCAGTAACAGGGGGGCCTATGGCTACACCTTC. Translated: CASSNRGAYGYTF.

This clonotype came up a few times. V is TRBV2 and J is TRBJ2-5; D gene unclear. Germline CDR1 is SNHLY and CDR2 is FYNNEI. There are 14 residues in the CDR3. V gave up 6 bases and J gave up 3 bases, with 14 bases separating them. CDR3: CASRILFFEETQYF. The CDR3 nucleotides are TGTGCCAGCAGGATCCTTTTTTTTGAAGAGACCCAGTACTTC.

This clonotype was recorded at least ten times. J is TRBJ2-4 and V is TRBV11-2; D is perhaps TRBD1 (6 bases). This CDR3 region has 17 residues. V was clipped by 7 bases and J by 0 bases, with 19 bases between them. Germline loops: CDR1 SGHAT, CDR2 FQNNGV. The CDR3 DNA follows: TGTGCCAGCACCCCTGCTGGGGGCCTCATAGCCAAAAACATTCAGTACTTC. It encodes CASTPAGGLIAKNIQYF. Using reference TRBV11-2 and TRBJ2-4 for the parts outside the CDR3, the full variable domain is EAGVAQSPRYKIIEKRQSVAFWCNPISGHATLYWYQQILGQGPKLLIQFQNNGVVDDSQLPKDRFSAERLKGVDSTLKIQPAKLEDSAVYLCASTPAGGLIAKNIQYFGAGTRLSVL.

This clonotype was counted at least ten times. The chain recombines TRBV2 with TRBJ2-3; TRBD2 might be the D (5 bases). Germline V gene lookup returns CDR1 SNHLY and CDR2 FYNNEI. The V gene lost 5 bases and the J gene lost 2 bases, with 14 bases spanning the gap. CDR3 size: 15 residues. CDR3 sequence: CASSSESGFTDTQYF. The CDR3 nucleotides are TGTGCCAGCAGTAGTGAGAGCGGTTTCACAGATACGCAGTATTTT.

This clonotype was recorded many times. This chain connects TRBV11-2 to TRBJ1-1, with D tentatively TRBD1 (5 bases). The CDR3 has 16 amino acids. V shed 4 bases and J shed 1 base, with 16 bases lying between them. Germline V gives CDR1 SGHAT, CDR2 FQNNGV. CDR3 nucleotides: TGTGCCAGCAGCTCTCTTTTGGAGGGACCGAACACTGAAGCTTTCTTT. Its translation: CASSSLLEGPNTEAFF.

This clonotype has at least ten counts. The chain couples TRBV6-2 or TRBV6-3 to TRBJ1-1; D is undetermined. The V and J ends lost 2 bases and 5 bases respectively, with 12 bases between them. The CDR3 contains 14 residues. Germline CDR1 reads MNHEY; CDR2 reads SVGEGT. The CDR3 is CASSYDGARTEAFF. As DNA, the CDR3 is TGTGCCAGCAGTTACGATGGCGCGAGGACTGAAGCTTTCTTT.

The rearrangement uses TRBV12-3 or TRBV12-4 and TRBJ1-5, with TRBD1 matching 7 bases. The CDR3 is 14 residues long. J gave up 4 bases and V 7 bases, and 7 bases lay outside the gene matches. The CDR3 DNA reads TGTGCCAGCATGCCGGGACAGAGTAATCAGCCCCAGCATTTT. This codes for CASMPGQSNQPQHF.

The CDR3, as DNA: TGTGCCAGCAGCTTAGTGCGACAGGAGGTCGCTAGTGGGACTGAAGCTTTCTTT. Amino acid sequence: CASSLVRQEVASGTEAFF. This chain connects TRBV7-2 to TRBJ1-1; D possibly corresponds to TRBD1 (6 bases). CDR1 and CDR2 (germline): SGHTA, FQGNSA. The CDR3 consists of 18 residues. V shed 1 base and J shed 5 bases, with 23 bases lying between them.

By its share, this clonotype is medium-sized. V gene TRBV18 combines with J gene TRBJ2-7; D might be TRBD2 (6 bases). Trimming shortened V by 4 bases and J by 4 bases, and 11 bases separated the two germline ends. The CDR3 contains 13 residues. CDR1 and CDR2 (germline): KGHSH, LQKENI. The DNA of the CDR3 is TGTGCCAGCTCACGGGCGGCGGGATACGAGCAGTACTTC. Translating gives CASSRAAGYEQYF.

As to this clonotype: This sequence may be a read error, since a much larger clone differs from it by one base. This chain uses TRBV27 with TRBJ1-2; possible D gene TRBD1, 6 bases. The ends were cut back, 5 bases at V and 8 bases at J, with 18 bases in the middle. Germline assignment: CDR1 MNHEY and CDR2 SMNVEV (reference sequence). This CDR3 has 14 residues. CDR3 in amino acids: CASSLSTGMEGYTF. DNA for the CDR3: TGTGCCAGCAGTCTTAGTACAGGGATGGAGGGCTACACCTTC.